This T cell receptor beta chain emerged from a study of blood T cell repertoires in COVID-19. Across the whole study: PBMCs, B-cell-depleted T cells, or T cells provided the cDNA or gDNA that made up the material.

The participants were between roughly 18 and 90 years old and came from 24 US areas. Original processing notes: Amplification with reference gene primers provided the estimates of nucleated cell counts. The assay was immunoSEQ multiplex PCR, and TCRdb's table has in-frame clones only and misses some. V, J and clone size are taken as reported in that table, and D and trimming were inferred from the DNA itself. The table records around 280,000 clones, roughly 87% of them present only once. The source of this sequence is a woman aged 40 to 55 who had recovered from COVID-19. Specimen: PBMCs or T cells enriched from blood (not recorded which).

CDR3 nucleotides: TGTGCCAGCAGCCTAGCGGGGGAGAAGTTCTTC. Protein product: CASSLAGEKFF. The chain combines TRBV11-2 with TRBJ2-1, with 10 positions matching TRBD2. The V gene's germline CDR1 is SGHAT and CDR2 FQNNGV. CDR3 length equals 11 residues. With 5 bases clipped from V and 14 bases from J, the junction kept 3 bases outside the gene matches.